Presented here are 17 T cell receptor beta chains from one specimen sequenced in a study of radiotherapy plus CTLA-4 blockade in lung cancer. Here immunoSEQ multiplex PCR was the method, and the copy in TCRdb shows in-frame clones only, minus some. Of some 64,000 clones in the sample, 60% to 80% were seen once. The sample in question was peripheral blood, obtained from a patient treated with radiotherapy plus ipilimumab. The receptors here all came from a human donor with non-small cell lung cancer who had a complete response to radiotherapy plus ipilimumab.

The chain links TRBV6-1 to TRBJ2-3; no clear D gene. Trimming removed 6 bases from V and 2 bases from J, with 6 bases in between. CDR1 is MNHNS and CDR2 is SASEGT in the germline V gene. There are 12 residues in the CDR3. The CDR3 DNA reads TGTGCCAGCAGGAGAGACACAGATACGCAGTATTTT. It yields the protein CASRRDTDTQYF.

The gene calls are TRBV14 and TRBJ2-7, with a possible D match to TRBD2 (5 bases). CDR3 length: 15 residues. Between the trimmed V and J ends, which lost 4 bases and 7 bases, there was a span of 20 bases. Per the germline V gene, CDR1 is SGHDN and CDR2 is FVKESK. CDR3 DNA: TGTGCCAGCAGCCTAAGAGTCTGGGCTAGCAGGGAGCAGTACGTC. It specifies CASSLRVWASREQYV.

The chain uses TRBV6-6 and TRBJ1-1; no firm D call. The CDR3 extends over 15 amino acids. The V gene's germline CDR1 is MNHNY and CDR2 SVGAGI (reference sequence). Trimming cost V 0 bases and J 2 bases, with 10 bases left between them. As DNA, the CDR3 is TGTGCCAGCAGTTACTCGAGGAGTCTCAACACTGAAGCTTTCTTT. It translates to CASSYSRSLNTEAFF.

The V and J genes are TRBV6-5 and TRBJ2-1; D uncertain. V was shortened by 6 bases and J by 0 bases, with 9 bases between the two germline ends. CDR1 and CDR2 (germline): MNHEY, SVGAGI. CDR3 length: 14 residues. Written as DNA, the CDR3 is TGTGCCAGCAGATTACCGAGCTCCTACAATGAGCAGTTCTTC. The encoded protein is CASRLPSSYNEQFF.

This clone was recorded a few times. The J gene is TRBJ1-3, the V gene TRBV7-6, with 9 positions matching TRBD1. CDR3 size: 15 residues. Germline loops: CDR1 SGHVS, CDR2 FNYEAQ. The V and J ends lost 5 bases and 2 bases, in that order; junction bases with no gene match: 4. CDR3 protein: CASSLDRGTGNTIYF. CDR3 bases: TGTGCCAGCAGCCTTGACAGGGGGACTGGAAACACCATATATTTT. Looking up the rest from reference TRBV7-6 and TRBJ1-3 gives the full variable domain: GAGVSQSPRYKVTKRGQDVALRCDPISGHVSLYWYRQALGQGPEFLTYFNYEAQQDKSGLPNDRFSAERPEGSISTLTIQRTEQRDSAMYRCASSLDRGTGNTIYFGEGSWLTVV.

The CDR3 sequence is CASSIGTGLSTQYF. The CDR3 DNA reads TGTGCCAGTAGTATTGGAACCGGCCTTAGTACCCAGTACTTC. The chain links TRBV19 to TRBJ2-5; D remains ambiguous. Germline V gene lookup returns CDR1 LNHDA and CDR2 SQIVND (reference sequence). With 3 bases removed from V and 8 bases from J, the gap between germline ends came to 16 bases. CDR3 length: 14 amino acids.

The rearrangement uses TRBV14 and TRBJ1-2; no clear D. The V gene's germline CDR1 is SGHDN and CDR2 FVKESK. The CDR3 loop spans 13 amino acids. The CDR3: CASSPGLNYGYTF. The CDR3 bases are TGTGCTTCTTCCCCGGGCCTTAACTATGGCTACACCTTC.

V and J are TRBV21-1 and TRBJ2-2; the DNA was not compared with TRBD2, the D call given in the table. TRBV21-1 is labeled a pseudogene. This CDR3 spans 18 amino acids. CDR3 sequence reads: CASTRPGLAGGDTGELFF. The CDR3, as DNA: TGTGCCAGCACCCGACCGGGACTAGCGGGAGGGGACACCGGGGAGCTGTTTTTT.

The rearrangement joins TRBV4-3 to TRBJ2-2; a weak D match, TRBD1 (6 bases). CDR1 is LGHNA and CDR2 is YSLEER in the germline V gene. The ends were cut back, 0 bases at V and 1 base at J, with 18 bases in the middle. The CDR3 sequence is 19 residues long. The CDR3: CASSQDTTPGTMNTGELFF. CDR3 DNA sequence: TGCGCCAGCAGCCAAGATACTACGCCCGGGACAATGAACACCGGGGAGCTGTTTTTT.

This clone came up once. Different DNA sequences within this sample yield the same CDR3. V gene TRBV9 combines with J gene TRBJ2-6; D not certain. Trimming removed 0 bases from V and 0 bases from J, with 4 bases in between. The CDR3 contains 15 residues. Germline V lookup: CDR1 SGDLS, CDR2 YYNGEE. The CDR3 reads CASSVVGSGANVLTF. The CDR3 bases are TGTGCCAGCAGCGTAGTCGGCTCTGGGGCCAACGTCCTGACTTTC.

A few counts support this clone. V and J are TRBV7-9 and TRBJ2-2; weak D call: TRBD2 (5 bases). The CDR3 contains 12 residues. CDR1 is SEHNR and CDR2 is FQNEAQ in the germline V gene (reference sequence). V was clipped by 6 bases and J by 6 bases, with 8 bases between them. The CDR3 bases are TGTGCCAGCAGAGAGGGTGCCGGGGAGCTGTTTTTT. It yields the protein CASREGAGELFF.

The chain has TRBV19 and TRBJ1-2; 9 bases map to TRBD1. The CDR3 totals 12 residues. With 6 bases clipped from V and 8 bases from J, the junction kept 4 bases outside the gene matches. Germline assignment: CDR1 LNHDA and CDR2 SQIVND (reference sequence). CDR3 in amino acids: CASRGTGFGYTF. CDR3 sequence (DNA): TGTGCCAGTAGAGGGACAGGGTTCGGCTACACCTTC.

The chain is built from TRBV7-9 and TRBJ1-2; unclear D gene. V lost 1 base, J lost 3 bases, and 6 bases lay in between. The CDR3 is made up of 13 amino acids. Germline V gene data show CDR1 as SEHNR and CDR2 as FQNEAQ (reference sequence). CDR3 region: CASSLESYYGYTF. The DNA for the CDR3 is TGTGCCAGCAGCTTAGAAAGCTACTATGGCTACACCTTC. The variable domain in full, completed from reference TRBV7-9 and TRBJ1-2, reads DTGVSQNPRHKITKRGQNVTFRCDPISEHNRLYWYRQTLGQGPEFLTYFQNEAQLEKSRLLSDRFSAERPKGSFSTLEIQRTEQGDSAMYLCASSLESYYGYTFGSGTRLTVV.

This chain links TRBV7-2 with TRBJ2-5, with D perhaps matching TRBD1 (6 bases). V was pared by 2 bases and J by 9 bases, with 10 bases between. CDR3 length: 12 amino acids. The germline CDR1 and CDR2 sequences are SGHTA and FQGNSA. CDR3 loop: CASSLINRAQYF. The CDR3 DNA reads as TGTGCCAGCAGCTTAATAAACAGGGCCCAGTACTTC.

The chain employs TRBV14 and TRBJ2-7; D remains unclear. The CDR3 is made up of 14 amino acids. The ends were cut back, 2 bases at V and 2 bases at J, with 10 bases in the middle. Germline CDR1 is SGHDN and CDR2 is FVKESK. The CDR3 nucleotides are TGTGCCAGCAGCCAAAGAGGTCTCGCCTACGAGCAGTACTTC. Its protein is CASSQRGLAYEQYF.

This rearrangement joins TRBV4-1 to TRBJ2-1; 7 nucleotides agree with TRBD2. This CDR3 is built from 18 residues. Unmatched junction bases numbered 15, after V lost 4 bases and J lost 3 bases. Germline V gives CDR1 MGHRA, CDR2 YSYEKL. CDR3: CASSRLLATSEFYNEQFF. In DNA, the CDR3 is TGCGCCAGCAGCCGCCTCCTCGCTACTAGCGAGTTCTACAATGAGCAGTTCTTC.

The J gene is TRBJ2-6, the V gene TRBV7-2; D call uncertain. From germline, CDR1 is SGHTA and CDR2 FQGNSA. V was trimmed by 2 bases and J by 0 bases, leaving 14 bases between them. CDR3 length: 18 amino acids. The CDR3 reads CASSLRSQSSSGANVLTF. The DNA for the CDR3 is TGTGCCAGCAGCTTAAGATCCCAAAGTAGCTCTGGGGCCAACGTCCTGACTTTC.